This T cell receptor beta chain was documented in a study of graft-versus-host responses after intestinal transplantation. Study-wide background: Recipients obtained multivisceral, liver-intestinal, or isolated intestinal transplants. Each patient got anti-thymocyte globulin induction, then tacrolimus and steroids for roughly 3 years. Study results and limitations: After transplant, early declines in HvG clones were associated with peak levels of circulating GvH clones.

The assay was immunoSEQ multiplex PCR, and TCRdb's table has in-frame clones only and misses some. The sample includes 85,000 to 100,000 clones, roughly 92% of them seen just once. Details on this clone: Its matching antigen is unknown.

The sequencing used unstimulated CD4+ T cells sorted from spleen or lymph node cells, collected before intestinal transplant. The clonotype was recovered from a human donor who received an intestinal transplant.

CDR3 loop: CASSSLYEQYF. The CDR3 region has the DNA TGTGCCAGCAGCTCCTTATACGAGCAGTACTTC. V gene TRBV5-6 combines with J gene TRBJ2-7; D is unresolved. V lost 3 bases to trimming and J lost 4 bases, with 5 bases between them. Per the germline V gene, CDR1 is SGHDT and CDR2 is YYEEEE. The CDR3 runs 11 residues.